This T cell receptor (beta chain) was sequenced during a study of beta chain features in type 1 diabetes. Isolated RNA was reverse transcribed in full, so expressed TCRB transcripts were sequenced. TCRdb's table, derived via immunoSEQ multiplex PCR, lists solely in-frame clones and lacks some. The sample has 350,000 to 450,000 clones, 14% seen once. J lost 6 bases, V lost 5 bases, and 6 bases had no gene match. CDR1 and CDR2 (germline): MDHEN, SYDVKM. This CDR3 is built from 14 residues. The rearrangement uses TRBV28 and TRBJ2-3, with TRBD2 matching 9 bases. The source material was naive CD4+ T cells from blood. This receptor was taken from a man aged 25-40 years in good health. CDR3 in amino acids: CASSQAGGLDTQYF. CDR3 sequence (DNA): TGTGCCAGCAGTCAAGCGGGAGGCCTTGATACGCAGTATTTT.